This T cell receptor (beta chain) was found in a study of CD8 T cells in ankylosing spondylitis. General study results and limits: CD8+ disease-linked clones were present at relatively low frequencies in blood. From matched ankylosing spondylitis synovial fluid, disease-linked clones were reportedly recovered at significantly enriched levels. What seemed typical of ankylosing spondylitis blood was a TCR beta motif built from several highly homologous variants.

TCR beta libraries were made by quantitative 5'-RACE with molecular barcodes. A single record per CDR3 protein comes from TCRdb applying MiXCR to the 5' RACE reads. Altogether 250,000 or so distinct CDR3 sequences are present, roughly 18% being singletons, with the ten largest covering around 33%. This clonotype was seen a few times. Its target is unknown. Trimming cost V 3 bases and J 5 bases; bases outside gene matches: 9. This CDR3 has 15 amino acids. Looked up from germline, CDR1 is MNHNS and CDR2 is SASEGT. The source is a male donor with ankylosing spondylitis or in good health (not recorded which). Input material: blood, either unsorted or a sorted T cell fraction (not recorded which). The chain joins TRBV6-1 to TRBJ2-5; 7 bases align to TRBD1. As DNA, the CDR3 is TGTGCCAGCAGTGACGTGAGACAGGGCGGGGAGACCCAGTACTTC. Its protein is CASSDVRQGGETQYF.